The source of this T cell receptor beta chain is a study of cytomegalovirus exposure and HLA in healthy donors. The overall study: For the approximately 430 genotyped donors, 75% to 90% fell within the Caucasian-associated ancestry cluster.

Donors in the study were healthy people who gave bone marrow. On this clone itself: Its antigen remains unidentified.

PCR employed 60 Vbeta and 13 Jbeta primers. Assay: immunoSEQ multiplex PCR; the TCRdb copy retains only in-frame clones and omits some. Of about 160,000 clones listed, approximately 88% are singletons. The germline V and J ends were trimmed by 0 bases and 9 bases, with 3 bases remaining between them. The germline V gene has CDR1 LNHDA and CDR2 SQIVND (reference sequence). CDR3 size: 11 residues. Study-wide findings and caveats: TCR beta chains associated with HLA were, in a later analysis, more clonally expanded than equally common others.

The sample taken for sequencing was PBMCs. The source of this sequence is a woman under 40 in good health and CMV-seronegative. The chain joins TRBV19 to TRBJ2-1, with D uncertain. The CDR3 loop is CASSIDLEQFF. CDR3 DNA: TGTGCCAGTAGTATAGATCTTGAGCAGTTCTTC.